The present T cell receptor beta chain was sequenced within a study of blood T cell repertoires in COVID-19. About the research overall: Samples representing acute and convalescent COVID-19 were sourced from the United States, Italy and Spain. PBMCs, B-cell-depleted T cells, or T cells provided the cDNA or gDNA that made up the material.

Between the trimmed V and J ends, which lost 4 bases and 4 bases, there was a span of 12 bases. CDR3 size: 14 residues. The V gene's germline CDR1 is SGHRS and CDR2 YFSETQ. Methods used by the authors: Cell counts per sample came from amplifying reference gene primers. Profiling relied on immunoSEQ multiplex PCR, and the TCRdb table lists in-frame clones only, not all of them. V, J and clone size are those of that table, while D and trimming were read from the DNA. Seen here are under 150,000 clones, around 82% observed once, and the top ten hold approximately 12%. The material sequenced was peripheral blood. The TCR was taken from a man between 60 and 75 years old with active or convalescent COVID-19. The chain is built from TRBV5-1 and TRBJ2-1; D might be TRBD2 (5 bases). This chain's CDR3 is CASSLGSEYNEQFF. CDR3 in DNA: TGCGCCAGCAGCCTAGGGAGTGAGTACAATGAGCAGTTCTTC.